This T cell receptor (beta chain) was found in a study of T cells in tuberculosis. The table came from immunoSEQ multiplex PCR; TCRdb's copy has only in-frame clones and leaves some out. Of tens of thousands of clones listed, nearly 95% are singletons. General study points: Active tuberculosis TCR-alpha repertoires lay closer to GMM-specific TCRs than IGRA-negative controls, suggesting clonal expansion. Selection depended on which cryopreserved specimens were available.

V lost 4 bases, J lost 4 bases, and 16 bases lay in between. Germline CDR1 SGHAT, CDR2 FQNNGV. CDR3 length: 15 amino acids. To note about this clone: Its target is not known.

The gene calls are TRBV11-2 and TRBJ1-2; possibly TRBD1 for D (6 bases). The clonotype comes from a donor aged 5-35 years with latent tuberculosis or without tuberculosis infection. The material sequenced was PBMCs. The CDR3 DNA reads as TGTGCCAGCAGCTCCTTTAGGGGACAAGCCTATGGCTACACCTTC. Its protein product is CASSSFRGQAYGYTF.